One T cell receptor beta chain is described in this entry. The data were produced by immunoSEQ multiplex PCR, yet TCRdb's version contains in-frame clones alone and is incomplete. Among some 340,000 clones listed, 80% to 90% were seen once. Donors in Cohort 3 counted as recovered after two negative PCRs, clearance, or symptom resolution. This sample was taken from a study of blood T cell repertoires in COVID-19. Study background: PBMCs, B-cell-depleted T cells, or T cells were the source of the cDNA or gDNA that made up the material.

The sequence was obtained from a woman under 40 who had recovered from COVID-19. The material sequenced was PBMCs or T cells enriched from blood (not recorded which).

CDR3 protein: CASSTASTGPYGYTF. The CDR3 DNA follows: TGTGCCAGCAGCACCGCCTCGACAGGGCCGTATGGCTACACCTTC. The chain couples TRBV11-1 to TRBJ1-2, with TRBD1 matching over 7 bases. CDR3 length: 15 amino acids. CDR1 is SGHAT and CDR2 is FQDESV in the germline V gene (reference sequence). With V trimmed by 5 bases and J by 5 bases, 11 bases remained unmatched.